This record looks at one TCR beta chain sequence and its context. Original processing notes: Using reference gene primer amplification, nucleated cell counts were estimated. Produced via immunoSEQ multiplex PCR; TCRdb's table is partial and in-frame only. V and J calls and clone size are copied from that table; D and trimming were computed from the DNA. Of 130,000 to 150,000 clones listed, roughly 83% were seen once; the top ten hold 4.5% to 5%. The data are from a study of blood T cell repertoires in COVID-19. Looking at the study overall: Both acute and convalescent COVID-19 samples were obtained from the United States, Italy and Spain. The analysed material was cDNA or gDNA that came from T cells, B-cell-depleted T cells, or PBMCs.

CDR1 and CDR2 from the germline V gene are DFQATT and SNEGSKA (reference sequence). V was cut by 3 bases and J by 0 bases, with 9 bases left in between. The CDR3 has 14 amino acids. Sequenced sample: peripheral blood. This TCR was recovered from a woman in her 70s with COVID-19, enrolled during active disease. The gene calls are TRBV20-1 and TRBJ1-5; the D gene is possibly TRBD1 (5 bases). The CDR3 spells CSASQGYSNQPQHF. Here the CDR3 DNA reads TGCAGTGCTAGTCAGGGATATAGCAATCAGCCCCAGCATTTT.